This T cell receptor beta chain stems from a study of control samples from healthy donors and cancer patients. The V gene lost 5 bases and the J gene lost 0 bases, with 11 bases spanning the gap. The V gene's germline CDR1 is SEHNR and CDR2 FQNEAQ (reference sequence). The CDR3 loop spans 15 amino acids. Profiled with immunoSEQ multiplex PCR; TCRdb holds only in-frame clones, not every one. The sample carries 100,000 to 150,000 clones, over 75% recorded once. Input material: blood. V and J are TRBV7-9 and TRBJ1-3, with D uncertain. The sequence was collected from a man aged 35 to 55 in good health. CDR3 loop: CASSGQVISGNTIYF. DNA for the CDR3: TGTGCCAGCAGCGGGCAGGTCATCTCTGGAAACACCATATATTTT. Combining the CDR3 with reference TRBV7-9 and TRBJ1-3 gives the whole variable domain DTGVSQNPRHKITKRGQNVTFRCDPISEHNRLYWYRQTLGQGPEFLTYFQNEAQLEKSRLLSDRFSAERPKGSFSTLEIQRTEQGDSAMYLCASSGQVISGNTIYFGEGSWLTVV.